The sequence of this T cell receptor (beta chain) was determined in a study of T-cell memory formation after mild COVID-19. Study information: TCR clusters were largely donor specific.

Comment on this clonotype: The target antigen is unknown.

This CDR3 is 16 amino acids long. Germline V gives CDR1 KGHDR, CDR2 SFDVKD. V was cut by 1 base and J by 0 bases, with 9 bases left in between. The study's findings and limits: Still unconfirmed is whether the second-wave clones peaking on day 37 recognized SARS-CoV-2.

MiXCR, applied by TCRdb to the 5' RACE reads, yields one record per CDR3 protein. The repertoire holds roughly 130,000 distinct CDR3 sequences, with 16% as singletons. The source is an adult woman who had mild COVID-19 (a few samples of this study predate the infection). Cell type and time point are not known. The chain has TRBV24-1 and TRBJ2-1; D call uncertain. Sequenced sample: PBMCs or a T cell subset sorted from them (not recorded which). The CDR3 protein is CATSDLRSGSYNEQFF. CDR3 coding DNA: TGTGCCACCAGTGATTTAAGGTCGGGCTCCTACAATGAGCAGTTCTTC.